The T cell receptor beta chain under discussion was sequenced for a study of spatial heterogeneity in lung cancer (dated by TCRdb to between 2018 and 2021). Regarding the research as a whole: More beta-chain than alpha-chain transcripts were consistently detected, likely reflecting higher beta-chain transcript abundance. In non-small cell lung cancer, the study made a quantitative comparison of TCR alpha and beta repertoires among multiple tumor regions, matched nontumor lung and blood. In the raw uncorrected reads, each unique combination of TCR and UMI appeared more than ten times on average. TCR repertoire features were related to nonsynonymous mutation counts determined by whole-exome sequencing of tumor tissue. At surgery, some 220 tumor regions, almost 65 matched nontumor lung samples and 56 PBMC samples were TCR-sequenced for both alpha and beta chains. Overall study outcomes, separate from this receptor: Ubiquitous expanded tumor TCRs showed up in blood more often at tumor resection than at routine follow-up. Additional single-cell paired TCR alpha and beta sequencing was considered necessary to confirm, at a functional level, the hypothesis that regional TCRs recognize regional mutations.

Many counts were recorded for this clonotype. Its antigen is not yet known. Nothing much larger sits one base from this clone, and base qualities are not available. What this sample's time point label stands for: sample taken at primary tumor resection. Whole RNA extracted from tumor and nontumor lung tissue, or from cryopreserved PBMC samples, was used for TCR sequencing without cell sorting. Samples were obtained from 72 patients with early-stage, untreated non-small cell lung cancer from the lung TRACERx cohort. A patient was chosen for TCR sequencing only when enough RNA was available from at least two tumor regions. From the cysteine through the phenylalanine, the CDR3 covers 16 amino acids. The CDR3 DNA has 48 bases and is translated from base 1. For CDR1 and CDR2, the germline V gene (reference sequence) lists DFQATT and SNEGSKA. Trimming at the junction amounts to 3 bases on V and 0 bases on J, and the germline ends lie 15 bases apart.

Library preparation was by 5' RACE. These reads were obtained on a NextSeq 500. The TCR library protocol attached a unique molecular identifier to each TCR cDNA molecule to allow correction of PCR and sequencing errors. In the authors' own workflow: TCR identification, UMI-based error correction and CDR3 extraction were performed with Decombinator tools. TCRs above a frequency of 2 per 1,000, corresponding to the top 1% of the tumor frequency distribution, were defined as expanded. Renyi diversity was calculated using the R vegan package after each repertoire was subsampled 100 times to 5,000 TCRs. CDR3 similarity networks were built from amino acid triplet string-kernel similarity, with CDR3s being connected when pairwise similarity was above 0.82. TCRdb passed the public sequencing reads through fastp at Q25 and MiXCR, retaining productive beta sequences. Each entry is one CDR3 protein sequence, shown with its most common DNA and genes. For this entry, the V and J calls and clone size follow TCRdb and not the study's own pipeline. This sample holds 48,000 or so distinct CDR3 sequences; roughly 5% were observed only once. The top ten hold approximately 12% of the sample.

The TCR was taken from a male donor with early-stage non-small cell lung cancer. The sequencing here drew on PBMCs, taken at surgery. The V gene is TRBV20-1 and the J gene is TRBJ2-1, with a tentative D gene TRBD2 over 6 matching bases. CDR3 region: CSASPTSRSSYNEQFF. DNA sequence: TGCAGTGCTAGTCCCACTAGCAGGAGCTCCTACAATGAGCAGTTCTTC.